What follows are 7 T cell receptor beta chains derived from one specimen sequenced in a study of T cell changes during pregnancy in multiple sclerosis. Clones were read by immunoSEQ multiplex PCR, and TCRdb kept only the in-frame ones, dropping some. The sample includes under 90,000 clones, about 93% seen only once; the top ten take more than 0.95%. The input for sequencing was peripheral blood, taken in the second trimester of pregnancy. The source is a female donor in good health, enrolled as a control in a pregnancy study.

This chain links TRBV4-1 with TRBJ2-7; 11 bases match TRBD2. CDR3 size: 17 residues. Germline CDR1 and CDR2: MGHRA and YSYEKL. V shed 2 bases, J shed 3 bases, and the junction held 9 bases outside the gene matches. The CDR3 region has the DNA TGCGCCAGCAGCCAATACCCCCGACTAGCGGGGAGCTACGAGCAGTACTTC. Translating it yields CASSQYPRLAGSYEQYF.

The rearrangement links TRBV10-3 to TRBJ2-7, with 7 nucleotides matching TRBD1. The CDR3 sequence is 14 residues long. Germline V lookup: CDR1 ENHRY, CDR2 SYGVKD. The V gene end was trimmed by 4 bases and the J gene end by 5 bases; junction bases not matched to a gene: 8. As DNA, the CDR3 is TGTGCCATCAGTGCACAGGGGCGTAACGACGAGCAGTACTTC. This encodes CAISAQGRNDEQYF.

The chain couples TRBV4-1 to TRBJ2-3, with D uncertain. Germline V CDR1 and CDR2: MGHRA, YSYEKL. The CDR3 sequence is 13 residues long. With 2 bases removed from V and 6 bases from J, the gap between germline ends came to 9 bases. CDR3 DNA: TGCGCCAGCAGCCAACAAAGCTTTGATACGCAGTATTTT. This translates into CASSQQSFDTQYF.

The V and J genes are TRBV2 and TRBJ2-7; 15 nucleotides line up with TRBD2. This CDR3 region has 15 residues. Trimming at V came to 6 bases and at J to 2 bases, leaving 2 bases not matched to a gene. The germline V gene encodes CDR1 SNHLY and CDR2 FYNNEI. The CDR3 loop is CASRGLAGGPYEQYF. The CDR3 DNA reads TGTGCCAGCAGGGGACTAGCGGGAGGACCCTACGAGCAGTACTTC.

The genes are TRBV6-5 and TRBJ2-1; D gene ambiguous. Germline CDR1 and CDR2: MNHEY and SVGAGI. V gave up 5 bases and J gave up 4 bases, with 9 bases separating them. The CDR3 extends over 13 amino acids. CDR3 residues: CASSTRLYNEQFF. The CDR3 DNA is TGTGCCAGCAGTACGCGGTTGTACAATGAGCAGTTCTTC.

The V and J genes are TRBV11-1 and TRBJ1-1, with 8 bases lining up with TRBD1. Germline assignment: CDR1 SGHAT and CDR2 FQDESV (reference sequence). The CDR3 totals 14 residues. V lost 5 bases to trimming and J lost 7 bases; unmatched junction nucleotides: 9. The CDR3, as DNA: TGTGCCAGCAGCCCGCAGGGGGCGATCGGTGAAGCTTTCTTT. It is translated as CASSPQGAIGEAFF.

The V call is TRBV7-9, the J call TRBJ1-3; tentatively, D is TRBD1 (6 bases). V was pared by 0 bases and J by 4 bases, with 7 bases between. Germline V lookup: CDR1 SEHNR, CDR2 FQNEAQ (reference sequence). The length of the CDR3 is 14 residues. CDR3 amino acids: CASSLAGTGNTIYF. In DNA, the CDR3 is TGTGCCAGCAGCTTAGCAGGGACAGGAAACACCATATATTTT.